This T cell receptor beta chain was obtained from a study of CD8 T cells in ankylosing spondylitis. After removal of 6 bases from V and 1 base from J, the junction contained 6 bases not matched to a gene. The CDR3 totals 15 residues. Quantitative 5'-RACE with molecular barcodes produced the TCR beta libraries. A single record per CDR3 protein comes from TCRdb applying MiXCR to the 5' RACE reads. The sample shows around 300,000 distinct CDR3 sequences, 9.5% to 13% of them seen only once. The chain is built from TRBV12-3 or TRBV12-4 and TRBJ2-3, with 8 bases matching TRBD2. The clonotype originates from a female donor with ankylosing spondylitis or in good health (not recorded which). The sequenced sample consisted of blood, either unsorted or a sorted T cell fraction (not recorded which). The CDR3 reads CASSQLAVRTDTQYF. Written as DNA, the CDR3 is TGTGCCAGCAGCCAACTAGCGGTACGCACAGATACGCAGTATTTT.